The text below deals with one T cell receptor beta chain. Antigen specificity is unknown. The source of the sample is a study of T cells in localized non-small cell lung cancer. Study-level points and caveats: Longer overall survival was seen with higher T cell density measured in blood. Maximal T cell clonality occurred in uninvolved adjacent lung, with tumor ranking below it. Heterogeneity remains possible because sequencing was limited to only one tumor region. Median detection of top 100 tumor clones in adjacent lung was about 60 clones.

Losses at the gene ends were 2 bases for V and 1 base for J; bases not matched to a gene: 12. This CDR3 region has 18 residues. The germline CDR1 and CDR2 sequences are KGHSH and LQKENI. Some clones are missing from TCRdb's copy, which holds only in-frame ones; the method was immunoSEQ multiplex PCR. The table records 900 to 1,500 clones, about two fifths of them present only once. The sequence was collected from a male donor aged 60 or over with stage II squamous cell lung carcinoma. The chain is built from TRBV18 and TRBJ1-1; 8 bases fit TRBD1. Source: lung tumor tissue, taken before any cancer treatment. CDR3 DNA: TGTGCCAGCTCACCAAAGCCGGGACAGGTAACAACGAACACTGAAGCTTTCTTT. It specifies CASSPKPGQVTTNTEAFF.